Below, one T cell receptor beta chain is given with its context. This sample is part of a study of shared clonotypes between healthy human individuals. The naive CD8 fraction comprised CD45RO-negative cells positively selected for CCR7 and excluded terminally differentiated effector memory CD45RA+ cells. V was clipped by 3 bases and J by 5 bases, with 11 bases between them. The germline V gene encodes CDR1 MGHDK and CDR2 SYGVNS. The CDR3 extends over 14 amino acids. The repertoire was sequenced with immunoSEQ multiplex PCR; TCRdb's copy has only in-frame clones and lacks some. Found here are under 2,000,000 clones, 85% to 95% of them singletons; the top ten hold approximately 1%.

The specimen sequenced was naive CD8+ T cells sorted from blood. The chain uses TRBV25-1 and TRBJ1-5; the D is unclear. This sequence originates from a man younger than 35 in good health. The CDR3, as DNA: TGTGCCAGCAGTGAGGGAACCGCAGATCAGCCCCAGCATTTT. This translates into CASSEGTADQPQHF.